This TCR beta chain originates from a study of cytomegalovirus exposure and HLA in healthy donors. Notes on the study in general: The authors enumerated over 150 TCR beta chains as linked to cytomegalovirus.

PCR employed 60 Vbeta and 13 Jbeta primers. Only in-frame clones appear in the TCRdb table, and some are missing; sequencing was by immunoSEQ multiplex PCR. Of 180,000 or so clones listed, 78% are singletons. Regarding this clone: Its antigen remains unidentified.

This CDR3 comprises 13 residues. V was trimmed by 5 bases and J by 1 base, leaving 8 bases between them. Germline CDR1 reads PRHDT; CDR2 reads FYEKMQ (reference sequence). This sequence joins TRBV13 and TRBJ1-1; the D is unclear. The receptor was derived from a female donor in good health and CMV-seronegative. The sample comprised PBMCs. CDR3: CASSPKRNTEAFF. For the CDR3, the DNA is TGTGCCAGCAGCCCCAAGCGGAACACTGAAGCTTTCTTT. The full variable domain, in which reference TRBV13 and TRBJ1-1 provide the parts outside the CDR3, is AAGVIQSPRHLIKEKRETATLKCYPIPRHDTVYWYQQGPGQDPQFLISFYEKMQSDKGSIPDRFSAQQFSDYHSELNMSSLELGDSALYFCASSPKRNTEAFFGQGTRLTVV.